Detailed here is one TCR beta chain. Its antigen is currently not known. No per-base quality is available; no much larger clone lies one base away. Looking up the germline V gene yields CDR1 MNHNS and CDR2 SASEGT. The CDR3 spans 14 residues, from the cysteine through the phenylalanine. Here the CDR3 DNA is all that survives: 42 bases in frame from base 1. V trim: 2 bases; J trim: 9 bases; unmatched bases: 9. This record belongs to a study of blood T cell repertoires in COVID-19 (dated by TCRdb to about 2020). With regard to the full study: Samples covering the acute and convalescent phases of COVID-19 were provided by collaborators in the United States, Italy and Spain. The repertoires were released in a freely available public database intended as a resource for research on the immune response to SARS-CoV-2. The dataset comprised deeply sampled blood TCRbeta repertoires from subjects exposed to, actively infected with, or recovered from COVID-19. The samples were drawn from the first 160 participants of the ongoing ImmuneRACE study and from some 1,300 subjects provided by 6 global collaborators. The sample metadata nearly always contained a de-identified subject ID, COVID-19 status, age in years and sex. The material from the prospective study consisted of cDNA or gDNA derived from T cells, B-cell-depleted T cells, or PBMCs. Where available, HLA class I and class II types were taken from metadata supplied by the sample provider and were not determined by assay-based typing. Summary of the overall study and its limitations: The quantity of clinical and demographic metadata differed by source and by participant and was supplied without curation.

Whole blood was collected in K2EDTA tubes by collaborating institutions according to the institutions' own protocols. Collaborator samples were shipped for TCRbeta analysis as frozen whole blood, isolated PBMCs, or DNA extracted from either sample type. TCRbeta CDR3 regions were amplified from genomic DNA using the immunoSEQ Assay, a bias-controlled multiplex PCR. As for the original processing: Nucleated cell counts per sample were estimated from amplification of reference gene primers within the assay. Sequence reads were collapsed and filtered to measure the absolute abundance of every unique TCRbeta CDR3 rearrangement. For each sample, productive Simpson clonality was calculated as the square root of Simpson's diversity index across productive rearrangements. What TCRdb holds here is the immuneACCESS table cut down to in-frame rearrangements. Part of the clones is not present; checked against another copy, under half of the missing clones reflect an unresolved V gene, and the others are unexplained. Clone size and V and J calls were adopted from that table, with D and trimming inferred from the DNA. This sample lists about 220,000 clones; around 85% were detected once. Just over 0.7% of the sample is taken by the ten largest.

The receptor's source is a man aged 40-55 years with acute or convalescent COVID-19. Sequenced material: peripheral blood. The rearranged segments are TRBV6-1 and TRBJ1-1; 7 bases in the junction line up with TRBD1. The CDR3 protein is CASSEPTGKSQAFF. The DNA is TGTGCCAGCAGTGAACCGACAGGGAAGAGCCAAGCTTTCTTT.